The 16 T cell receptor beta chains presented below share a single source sample, sequenced in a study of OX40 agonist ivuxolimab in advanced cancers. Clones were read by immunoSEQ multiplex PCR, and TCRdb kept only the in-frame ones, dropping some. Of 67,000 or so clones in the sample, about 88% were seen once. Sequencing was performed on CD4+ or CD8+ T cells sorted from blood, taken in a trial of the OX40 agonist ivuxolimab. These receptors all come from an adult with an advanced solid tumor such as melanoma, head and neck, liver or kidney cancer.

V is TRBV16 and J is TRBJ1-3; D perhaps matches TRBD1 (6 bases). Trimming left V 0 bases short and J 15 bases short, with 15 bases between. CDR1 is KGHSY, CDR2 FQNENV, per germline. The CDR3 totals 13 residues. CDR3 DNA sequence: TGTGCCAGCAGCCAATCGGGGGCCCCAGGAAGATATTTT. It is translated as CASSQSGAPGRYF. The complete variable domain, with remaining parts taken from reference TRBV16 and TRBJ1-3, reads GEEVAQTPKHLVRGEGQKAKLYCAPIKGHSYVFWYQQVLKNEFKFLISFQNENVFDETGMPKERFSAKCLPNSPCSLEIQATKLEDSAVYFCASSQSGAPGRYFGEGSWLTVV.

The rearrangement joins TRBV28 to TRBJ2-7, with D perhaps TRBD1 (6 bases). The CDR3 covers 14 residues. The V gene's germline CDR1 is MDHEN and CDR2 SYDVKM. The V end lost 4 bases, the J end lost 3 bases, and 13 bases lay between the germline ends. The CDR3 reads CASSSSRDIYEQYF. In nucleotides, the CDR3 is TGTGCCAGCAGTTCCTCCCGGGACATCTACGAGCAGTACTTC.

The chain combines TRBV30 with TRBJ2-3; 8 bases align to TRBD2. Trimming cost V 3 bases and J 0 bases; bases outside gene matches: 8. Per the germline V gene, CDR1 is GTSNPN and CDR2 is SVGIG (reference sequence). The CDR3 sequence is 16 residues long. CDR3: CAWRLKSGRSTDTQYF. The CDR3 DNA reads TGTGCCTGGAGATTAAAAAGCGGGAGAAGCACAGATACGCAGTATTTT.

The chain couples TRBV2 to TRBJ1-3; D may be TRBD1 (6 bases). Germline lookup yields CDR1 SNHLY and CDR2 FYNNEI. The CDR3 extends over 15 amino acids. Trimming cost V 6 bases and J 4 bases, with 16 bases left between them. CDR3: CASRWQGSYGNTIYF. CDR3 DNA sequence: TGTGCCAGCAGGTGGCAGGGGTCTTACGGAAACACCATATATTTT. Based on the CDR3 plus reference TRBV2 and TRBJ1-3, the full variable domain is EPEVTQTPSHQVTQMGQEVILRCVPISNHLYFYWYRQILGQKVEFLVSFYNNEISEKSEIFDDQFSVERPDGSNFTLKIRSTKLEDSAMYFCASRWQGSYGNTIYFGEGSWLTVV.

This chain joins TRBV2 and TRBJ2-7, with a weak D call TRBD1 (5 bases). CDR1 and CDR2 from the germline V gene are SNHLY and FYNNEI. V was cut by 7 bases and J by 7 bases, with 17 bases left in between. The CDR3 covers 13 residues. CDR3 sequence reads: CASTALQGGEQYF. CDR3 nucleotide sequence: TGTGCCAGCACGGCTCTCCAGGGTGGAGAGCAGTACTTC.

V usage is TRBV5-6 and J usage is TRBJ2-1; D is undetermined. Trimming removed 1 base from V and 2 bases from J, with 10 bases in between. CDR1 and CDR2 (germline): SGHDT, YYEEEE. The CDR3 covers 15 residues. The CDR3 DNA follows: TGTGCCAGCAGCTTGAAAACGGTGGCCTACAATGAGCAGTTCTTC. Amino acid sequence: CASSLKTVAYNEQFF.

This chain uses TRBV7-9 with TRBJ1-2; D is uncertain. CDR3 length equals 12 residues. Germline V gene data show CDR1 as SEHNR and CDR2 as FQNEAQ (reference sequence). Trimming removed 5 bases from V and 6 bases from J, with 10 bases in between. The CDR3 loop is CASSTSSNGYTF. The DNA of the CDR3 is TGTGCCAGCAGCACTTCCTCAAATGGCTACACCTTC.

The chain uses TRBV28 and TRBJ1-2, with D perhaps matching TRBD1 (6 bases). Germline-derived CDR1 and CDR2 are MDHEN and SYDVKM. Trimming removed 5 bases from V and 8 bases from J, with 18 bases in between. This CDR3 region has 14 residues. CDR3 sequence: CASSNRDWVGGYTF. CDR3 nucleotides: TGTGCCAGCAGTAACAGGGATTGGGTGGGCGGCTACACCTTC.

The V call is TRBV28, the J call TRBJ1-2; 10 nucleotides agree with TRBD1. J was trimmed by 6 bases and V by 5 bases; bases with no gene match: 18. Looked up from germline, CDR1 is MDHEN and CDR2 is SYDVKM. This CDR3 comprises 18 residues. The DNA for the CDR3 is TGTGCCAGCAGTACAACCCCGGACAGGGGGAAAAGTCGACATGGCTACACCTTC. Its translation: CASSTTPDRGKSRHGYTF.

This chain links TRBV7-9 with TRBJ2-3; TRBD2 aligns across 13 bases. The V gene end was trimmed by 5 bases and the J gene end by 0 bases; junction bases not matched to a gene: 5. CDR3 length equals 17 residues. Germline assignment: CDR1 SEHNR and CDR2 FQNEAQ (reference sequence). The CDR3 reads CASSPGLAGTSTDTQYF. The DNA for the CDR3 is TGTGCCAGCAGCCCGGGACTAGCGGGAACTAGCACAGATACGCAGTATTTT.

This rearrangement joins TRBV6-4 to TRBJ2-3, with D hard to call. The CDR3 consists of 13 residues. Trimming took off 3 bases at V and 1 base at J, with 5 bases between the two ends. CDR1 and CDR2 (germline): MRHNA, SNTAGT. The CDR3 region is CASSDQRTDTQYF. The CDR3 nucleotides are TGTGCCAGCAGTGATCAACGCACAGATACGCAGTATTTT.

The chain is built from TRBV5-1 and TRBJ1-1; 8 nucleotides match TRBD1. The V gene's germline CDR1 is SGHRS and CDR2 YFSETQ. Losses at the gene ends were 1 base for V and 1 base for J; bases not matched to a gene: 3. The CDR3 has 15 amino acids. The CDR3 protein is CASSLTGTGNTEAFF. In DNA, the CDR3 is TGCGCCAGCAGCTTGACCGGGACAGGGAACACTGAAGCTTTCTTT.

This clone appeared once. The chain has TRBV19 and TRBJ2-7; 7 positions agree with TRBD2. The CDR3 sequence is 14 residues long. Germline CDR1 and CDR2: LNHDA and SQIVND (reference sequence). V shed 1 base, J shed 1 base, and the junction held 1 base outside the gene matches. CDR3 residues: CASSIAGGSYEQYF. CDR3 DNA: TGTGCCAGTAGTATAGCGGGAGGATCCTACGAGCAGTACTTC.

CDR3 bases: TGTGCCAGCTCACCGGAGGGGGGAAACACCATATATTTT. Translated, it gives CASSPEGGNTIYF. The V gene is TRBV18, the J gene TRBJ1-3, with D perhaps TRBD1 (5 bases). Germline V lookup: CDR1 KGHSH, CDR2 LQKENI. The ends were cut back, 3 bases at V and 4 bases at J, with 7 bases in the middle. This CDR3 is built from 13 residues.

The chain combines TRBV5-4 with TRBJ2-6; the D gene is possibly TRBD2 (5 bases). Deletions cut 1 base from V and 3 bases from J, with 11 bases between. Germline V gives CDR1 SGHNT, CDR2 YYREEE (reference sequence). The CDR3 extends over 16 amino acids. The CDR3 here is CASSLNAGGGANVLTF. The DNA of the CDR3 is TGTGCCAGCAGCTTGAATGCGGGTGGTGGGGCCAACGTCCTGACTTTC.

The V and J genes are TRBV28 and TRBJ2-1, with D possibly matching TRBD1 (6 bases). V lost 5 bases and J 3 bases, leaving 14 bases between the germline ends. The CDR3 covers 15 residues. CDR1 is MDHEN and CDR2 is SYDVKM in the germline V gene. The CDR3 bases are TGTGCCAGCAGTACCCAGGGGAGCGGCTACAATGAGCAGTTCTTC. Translation: CASSTQGSGYNEQFF.